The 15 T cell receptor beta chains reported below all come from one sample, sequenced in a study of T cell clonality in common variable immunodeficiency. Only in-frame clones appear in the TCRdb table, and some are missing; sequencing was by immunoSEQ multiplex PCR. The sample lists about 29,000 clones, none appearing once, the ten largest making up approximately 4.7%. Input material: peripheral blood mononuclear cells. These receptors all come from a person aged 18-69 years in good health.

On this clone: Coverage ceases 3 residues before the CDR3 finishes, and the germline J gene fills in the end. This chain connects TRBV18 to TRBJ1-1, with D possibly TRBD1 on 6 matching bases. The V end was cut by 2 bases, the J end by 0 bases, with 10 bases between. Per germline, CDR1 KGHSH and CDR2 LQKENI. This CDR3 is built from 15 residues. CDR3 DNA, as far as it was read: TGTGCCAGCTCACCAGTGAGGGACATGAACACTGAA. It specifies CASSPVRDMNTE. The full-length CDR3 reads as CASSPVRDMNTEAFF.

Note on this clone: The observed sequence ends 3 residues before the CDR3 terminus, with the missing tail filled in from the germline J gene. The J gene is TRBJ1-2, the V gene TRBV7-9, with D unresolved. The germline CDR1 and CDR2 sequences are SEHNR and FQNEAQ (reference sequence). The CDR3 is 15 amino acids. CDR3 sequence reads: CASSPLTPGEGDYTF. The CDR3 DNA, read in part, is TGTGCCAGCAGTCCCTTGACTCCCGGGGAAGGCGAC.

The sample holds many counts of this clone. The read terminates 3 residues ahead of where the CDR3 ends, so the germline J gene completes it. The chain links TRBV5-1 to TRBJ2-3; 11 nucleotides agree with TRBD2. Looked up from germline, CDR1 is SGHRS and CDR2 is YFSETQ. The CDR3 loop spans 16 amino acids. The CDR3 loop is CASSLTSGRGKETQYF. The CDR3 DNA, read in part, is TGCGCCAGCAGCTTGACTAGCGGGAGAGGAAAAGAGACG.

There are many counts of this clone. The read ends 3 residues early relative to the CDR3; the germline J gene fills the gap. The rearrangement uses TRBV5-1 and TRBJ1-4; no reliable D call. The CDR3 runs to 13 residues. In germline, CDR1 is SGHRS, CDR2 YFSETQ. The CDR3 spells CASSLGQEQKLFF. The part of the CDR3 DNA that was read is TGCGCCAGCAGCTTGGGACAAGAGCAGAAA.

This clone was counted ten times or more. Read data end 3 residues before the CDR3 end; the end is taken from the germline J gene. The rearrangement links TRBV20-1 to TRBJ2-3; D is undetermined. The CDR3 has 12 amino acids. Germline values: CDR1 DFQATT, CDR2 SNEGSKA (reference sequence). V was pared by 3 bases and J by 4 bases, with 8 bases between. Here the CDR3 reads CSASQSADTQYF. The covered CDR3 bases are TGCAGTGCTAGCCAGTCAGCAGATACG.

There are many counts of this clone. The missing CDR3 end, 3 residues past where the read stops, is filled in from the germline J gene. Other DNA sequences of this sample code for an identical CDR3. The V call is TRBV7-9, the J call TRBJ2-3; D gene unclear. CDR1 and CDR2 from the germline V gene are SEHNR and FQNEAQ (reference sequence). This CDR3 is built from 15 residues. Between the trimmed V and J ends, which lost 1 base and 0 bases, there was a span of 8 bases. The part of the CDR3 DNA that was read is TGTGCCAGCAGCTTAGTTGGCTCTAGCACAGATACG. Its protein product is CASSLVGSSTDT. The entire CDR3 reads CASSLVGSSTDTQYF.

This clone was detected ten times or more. CDR3 region: CASSLGWAVQETQYF. The CDR3 DNA, read in part, is TGTGCCAGCAGCTTAGGTTGGGCCGTACAAGAGACC. This chain connects TRBV7-2 to TRBJ2-5; D gene ambiguous. With the read ending 3 residues before the CDR3 end, the germline J gene is used to fill in that end. This CDR3 contains 15 residues. Germline V gives CDR1 SGHTA, CDR2 FQGNSA. Trimming shortened V by 1 base and J by 2 bases, and 11 bases separated the two germline ends. The full variable domain, in which reference TRBV7-2 and TRBJ2-5 provide the parts outside the CDR3, is GAGVSQSPSNKVTEKGKDVELRCDPISGHTALYWYRQSLGQGLEFLIYFQGNSAPDKSGLPSDRFSAERTGGSVSTLTIQRTQQEDSAVYLCASSLGWAVQETQYFGPGTRLLVL.

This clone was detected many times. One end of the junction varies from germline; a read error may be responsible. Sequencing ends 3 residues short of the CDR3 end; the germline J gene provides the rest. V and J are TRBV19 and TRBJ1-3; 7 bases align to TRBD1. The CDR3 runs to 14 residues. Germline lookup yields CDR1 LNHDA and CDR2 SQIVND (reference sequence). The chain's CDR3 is CASSVDRAGNTIYF. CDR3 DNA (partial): TGTGCCAGTAGTGTAGACAGGGCTGGAAACACC.

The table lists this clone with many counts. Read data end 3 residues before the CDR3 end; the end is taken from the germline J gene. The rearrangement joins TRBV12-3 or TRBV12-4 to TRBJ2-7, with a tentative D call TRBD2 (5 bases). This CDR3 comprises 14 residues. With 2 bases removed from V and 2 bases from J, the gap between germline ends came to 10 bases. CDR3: CASSLSAGAYEQYF. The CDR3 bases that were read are TGTGCCAGCAGTTTATCCGCGGGCGCCTACGAG.

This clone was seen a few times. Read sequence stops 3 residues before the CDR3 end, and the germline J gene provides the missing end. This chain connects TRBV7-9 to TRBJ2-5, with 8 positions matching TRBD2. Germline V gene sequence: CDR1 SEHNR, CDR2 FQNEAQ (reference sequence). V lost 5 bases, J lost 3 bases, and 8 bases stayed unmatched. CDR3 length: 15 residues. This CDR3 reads CASSRNLAGEETQYF. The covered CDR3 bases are TGTGCCAGCAGCCGAAATCTAGCGGGCGAAGAGACC.

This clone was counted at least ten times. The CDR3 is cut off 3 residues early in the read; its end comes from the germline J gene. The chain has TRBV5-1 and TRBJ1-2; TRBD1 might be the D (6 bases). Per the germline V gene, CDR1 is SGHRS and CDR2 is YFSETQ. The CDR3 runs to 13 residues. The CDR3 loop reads CASSLEGGRGYTF. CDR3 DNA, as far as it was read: TGCGCCAGCAGCTTGGAAGGGGGACGGGGC.

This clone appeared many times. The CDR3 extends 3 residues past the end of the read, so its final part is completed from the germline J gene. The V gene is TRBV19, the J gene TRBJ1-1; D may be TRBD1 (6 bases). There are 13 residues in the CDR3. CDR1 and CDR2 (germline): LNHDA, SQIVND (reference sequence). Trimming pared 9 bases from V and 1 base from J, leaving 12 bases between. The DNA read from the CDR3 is TGTGCCAGCAGGGTAGGGGGGAACACTGAA. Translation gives CASRVGGNTE. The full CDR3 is CASRVGGNTEAFF.

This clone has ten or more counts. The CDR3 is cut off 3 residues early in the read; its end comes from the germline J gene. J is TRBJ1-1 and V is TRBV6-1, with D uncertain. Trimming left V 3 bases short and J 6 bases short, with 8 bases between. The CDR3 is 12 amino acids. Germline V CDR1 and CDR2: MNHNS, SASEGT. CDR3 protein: CASSERRPEAFF. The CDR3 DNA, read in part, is TGTGCCAGCAGTGAGCGGAGACCTGAA.

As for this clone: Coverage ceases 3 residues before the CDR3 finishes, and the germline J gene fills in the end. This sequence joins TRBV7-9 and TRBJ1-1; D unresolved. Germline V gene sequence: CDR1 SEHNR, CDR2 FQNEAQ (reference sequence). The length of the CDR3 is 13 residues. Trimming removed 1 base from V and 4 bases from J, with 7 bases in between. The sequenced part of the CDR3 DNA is TGTGCCAGCAGCTTAGACAGAGCCACTGAA. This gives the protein CASSLDRATE. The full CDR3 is CASSLDRATEAFF.

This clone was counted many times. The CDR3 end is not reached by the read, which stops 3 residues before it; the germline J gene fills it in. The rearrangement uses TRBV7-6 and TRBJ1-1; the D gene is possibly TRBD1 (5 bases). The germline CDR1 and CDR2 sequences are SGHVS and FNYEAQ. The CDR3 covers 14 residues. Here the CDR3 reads CASSSEDNMRRAFF. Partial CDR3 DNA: TGTGCCAGCAGCTCAGAGGACAATATGAGGAGA. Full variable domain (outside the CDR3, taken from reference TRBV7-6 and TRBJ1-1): GAGVSQSPRYKVTKRGQDVALRCDPISGHVSLYWYRQALGQGPEFLTYFNYEAQQDKSGLPNDRFSAERPEGSISTLTIQRTEQRDSAMYRCASSSEDNMRRAFFGQGTRLTVV.